Each of the 10 T cell receptor beta chains below was sequenced from the same sample in a study of cytomegalovirus exposure and HLA in healthy donors. 60 Vbeta and 13 Jbeta primers were used in PCR. TCRdb's copy holds only in-frame clones and misses some; the assay was immunoSEQ multiplex PCR. Altogether 100,000 to 150,000 clones are present, around 80% being singletons, with the ten largest covering about 1%. Sequencing was done on a sample of PBMCs. Receptors originate from a woman aged 25 to 45 in good health and CMV-seronegative.

The V gene is TRBV19, the J gene TRBJ1-2; 9 bases align to TRBD1. Germline CDR1 LNHDA, CDR2 SQIVND (reference sequence). The trim removed 10 bases at V and 6 bases at J, leaving 3 bases unmatched. This CDR3 has 11 residues. CDR3 in DNA: TGTGCCACTTGGACAGGGGATGGCTACACCTTC. Encoded protein: CATWTGDGYTF. The whole variable domain, remainder taken from reference TRBV19 and TRBJ1-2, is DGGITQSPKYLFRKEGQNVTLSCEQNLNHDAMYWYRQDPGQGLRLIYYSQIVNDFQKGDIAEGYSVSREKKESFPLTVTSAQKNPTAFYLCATWTGDGYTFGSGTRLTVV.

This chain joins TRBV29-1 and TRBJ1-1; no clear D. The V and J ends lost 2 bases and 5 bases respectively, with 9 bases between them. The germline gives CDR1 SQVTM, CDR2 ANQGSEA. CDR3 length: 12 amino acids. Here the CDR3 DNA reads TGCAGCGTTGAAACATGGGAGACTGAAGCTTTCTTT. This sequence encodes CSVETWETEAFF.

The V call is TRBV5-1, the J call TRBJ2-7; no clear D gene. The CDR3 contains 14 residues. The germline gives CDR1 SGHRS, CDR2 YFSETQ. With 0 bases removed from V and 0 bases from J, the gap between germline ends came to 7 bases. DNA for the CDR3: TGCGCCAGCAGCTTGGTCCGCGGCTCCTACGAGCAGTACTTC. It codes for CASSLVRGSYEQYF.

The chain joins TRBV18 to TRBJ2-1; 13 bases fit TRBD2. This CDR3 has 17 residues. Trimming took 1 base from V and 8 from J; bases not matched to a gene: 8. CDR1 is KGHSH, CDR2 LQKENI, per germline. Written as DNA, the CDR3 is TGTGCCAGCTCACCACGAGGACTAGCGGGAGCCAAGTATGAGCAGTTCTTC. Residues: CASSPRGLAGAKYEQFF.

This clone was detected once. The chain carries TRBV11-3 and TRBJ2-1, with 10 nucleotides matching TRBD2. The CDR3 runs to 15 residues. Trimming cost V 4 bases and J 4 bases; bases outside gene matches: 4. Germline CDR1 reads SGHNT; CDR2 reads YENEEA. CDR3 nucleotides: TGTGCCAGCAGCTCAAGCGGGAGGGTGTACAATGAGCAGTTCTTC. Translated: CASSSSGRVYNEQFF.

The rearrangement links TRBV2 to TRBJ1-2; the D gene is possibly TRBD1 (5 bases). V was cut by 6 bases and J by 2 bases, with 10 bases left in between. The CDR3 spans 13 residues. Germline assignment: CDR1 SNHLY and CDR2 FYNNEI. CDR3 sequence: CASSMTVNYGYTF. The CDR3 DNA reads TGTGCCAGCAGCATGACAGTAAACTATGGCTACACCTTC.

As regards this clone: At one end, the junction sequence differs from germline, possibly due to a read error. The V and J genes are TRBV2 and TRBJ2-1; possible D gene TRBD2, 7 bases. Germline CDR1 is SNHLY and CDR2 is FYNNEI. The CDR3 length is 15 residues. This CDR3 is CASSEGRGGYNEQFF. The CDR3 DNA is TGTGCCAGCAGCGAAGGAAGGGGGGGGTACAATGAGCAGTTCTTC.

A remark on this clone: Germline is not matched at one junction end, which may reflect a read error. The identical CDR3 is also encoded by other nucleotide sequences in the sample. J is TRBJ2-6 and V is TRBV7-6, with D perhaps TRBD1 (6 bases). Germline CDR1 is SGHVS and CDR2 is FNYEAQ. The CDR3 contains 16 residues. The CDR3 reads CASSSNPGAGANVLTF. The CDR3 DNA sequence: TGCGCCAGCAGCTCAAATCCAGGGGCTGGGGCCAACGTCCTGACTTTC. Full variable domain (missing parts from reference TRBV7-6 and TRBJ2-6): GAGVSQSPRYKVTKRGQDVALRCDPISGHVSLYWYRQALGQGPEFLTYFNYEAQQDKSGLPNDRFSAERPEGSISTLTIQRTEQRDSAMYRCASSSNPGAGANVLTFGAGSRLTVL.

This chain connects TRBV6-1 to TRBJ1-1; 7 bases align to TRBD1. The V and J ends lost 6 bases and 4 bases, in that order; junction bases with no gene match: 8. CDR3 length: 14 amino acids. Per the germline V gene, CDR1 is MNHNS and CDR2 is SASEGT. CDR3 DNA: TGTGCCAGCAGGGAACAGGGGTATGGCACTGAAGCTTTCTTT. This gives the protein CASREQGYGTEAFF.

The chain has TRBV7-2 and TRBJ1-3; TRBD1 is a possible D gene (6 bases). From germline, CDR1 is SGHTA and CDR2 FQGNSA. The V end was cut by 0 bases, the J end by 7 bases, with 22 bases between. The CDR3 loop spans 18 amino acids. CDR3 protein: CASSLARKFTGYRNTIYF. DNA of the CDR3: TGTGCCAGCAGCTTAGCGCGTAAATTCACAGGGTATAGGAACACCATATATTTT.